Listed below are T cell receptor beta chains from one sample, sequenced in a study of cytomegalovirus exposure and HLA in healthy donors. Profiling relied on immunoSEQ multiplex PCR, and the TCRdb table lists in-frame clones only, not all of them. The repertoire holds tens of thousands of clones, with under 90% as singletons. Material for sequencing was PBMCs. The receptors were sampled from a man aged 45-65 years in good health and CMV-seronegative. CDR3s include the opening cysteine and the closing phenylalanine or tryptophan. The D gene is left open where the match is weak. Clone size, where shown, is once, few, many, or a class for clones that have expanded.

v_call: TRBV7-2
d_call: NA
clone_size: NA
j_call: TRBJ2-1
cdr3_nt: TGTGCCAGCATTCCCTCGGGGGTCGGCTACAATGAGCAGTTCTTC
cdr3_aa: CASIPSGVGYNEQFF

v_call: TRBV29-1
d_call: TRBD2
clone_size: NA
j_call: TRBJ2-7
cdr3_nt: TGCAGCGCCGGGGGACTAGCGAGCGAGCAGTACTTC
cdr3_aa: CSAGGLASEQYF

v_call: TRBV28
d_call: TRBD2
clone_size: NA
j_call: TRBJ2-7
cdr3_nt: TGTGCCAGCAGTCAACTAGCGGGAGTTGGAAGGAGGTACGAGCAGTACTTC
cdr3_aa: CASSQLAGVGRRYEQYF

v_call: TRBV6-6
d_call: NA
clone_size: NA
j_call: TRBJ2-1
cdr3_nt: TGTGCCAGCAGTTACGACGGGGGATCCTACAATGAGCAGTTCTTC
cdr3_aa: CASSYDGGSYNEQFF

v_call: TRBV28
d_call: NA
clone_size: NA
j_call: TRBJ2-6
cdr3_nt: TGTGCCAGCAGTTTTTCAGACTTGGTCGGGGCCAACGTCCTGACTTTC
cdr3_aa: CASSFSDLVGANVLTF

v_call: TRBV19
d_call: NA
clone_size: NA
j_call: TRBJ2-7
cdr3_nt: TGTGCCAGTAGTCTCCCGGGAATAGCGAACGAGCAGTACTTC
cdr3_aa: CASSLPGIANEQYF

v_call: TRBV28
d_call: TRBD2
clone_size: few
j_call: TRBJ2-1
cdr3_nt: TGTGCCAGCAGACTAGCGGGAGAAAGGAATGAGCAGTTCTTC
cdr3_aa: CASRLAGERNEQFF

v_call: TRBV6-5
d_call: TRBD1
clone_size: NA
j_call: TRBJ2-3
cdr3_nt: TGTGCCAGCAGTTTCGGGACAGGGTCTTCAGATACGCAGTATTTT
cdr3_aa: CASSFGTGSSDTQYF

v_call: TRBV6-5
d_call: NA
clone_size: NA
j_call: TRBJ2-2
cdr3_nt: TGTGCCAGCCTAGGGCCTAGGGCCGGGGTCGGGGAGCTGTTTTTT
cdr3_aa: CASLGPRAGVGELFF

v_call: TRBV18
d_call: TRBD1
clone_size: NA
j_call: TRBJ2-1
cdr3_nt: TGTGCCAGCTCACGGGGGGACAGGCCTGAGCAGTTCTTC
cdr3_aa: CASSRGDRPEQFF

v_call: TRBV4-2
d_call: NA
clone_size: NA
j_call: TRBJ1-2
cdr3_nt: TGTGCCAGCAGCCAGAGGGCACACTCGCTCCCTAACTATGGCTACACCTTC
cdr3_aa: CASSQRAHSLPNYGYTF